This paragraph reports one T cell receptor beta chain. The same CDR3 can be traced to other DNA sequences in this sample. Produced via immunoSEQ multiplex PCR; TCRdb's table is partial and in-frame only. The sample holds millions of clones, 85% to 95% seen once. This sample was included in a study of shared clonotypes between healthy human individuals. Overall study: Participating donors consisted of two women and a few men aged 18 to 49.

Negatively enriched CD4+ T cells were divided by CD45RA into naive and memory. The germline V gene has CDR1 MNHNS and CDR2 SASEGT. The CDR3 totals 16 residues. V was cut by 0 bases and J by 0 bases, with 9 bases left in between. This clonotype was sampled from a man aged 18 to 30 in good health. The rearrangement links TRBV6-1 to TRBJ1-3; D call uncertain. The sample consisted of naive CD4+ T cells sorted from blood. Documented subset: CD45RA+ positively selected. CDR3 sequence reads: CASSEALTSSGNTIYF. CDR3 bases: TGTGCCAGCAGTGAAGCGCTCACGAGCTCTGGAAACACCATATATTTT.